Each of the 14 T cell receptor beta chains below was sequenced from the same sample in a study of blood T cell repertoires in COVID-19 (dated by TCRdb to about 2020). The receptor library was made with the immunoSEQ multiplex PCR assay. This is the immuneACCESS table as TCRdb keeps it, with only in-frame sequences that have V and J called. A part of the clones is gone; compared with another copy, unresolved V genes explain less than half, and the rest is unexplained. The sample table lists 250,000 to 300,000 clones, about 87% of them with a count of one. In total, the top ten clones hold roughly 10% of the sample. The sequencing input was peripheral blood. The source of these receptors is a woman in her 70s with COVID-19, enrolled during active disease.

The chain links TRBV6-5 to TRBJ1-6, with unresolved D. There are 14 residues in the CDR3. With 5 bases removed from V and 7 bases from J, the gap between germline ends came to 12 bases. The germline gives CDR1 MNHEY, CDR2 SVGAGI. CDR3 DNA: TGTGCCAGCAGTATGGCGAGGGAGAATTCACCCCTCCACTTT. Its translation is CASSMARENSPLHF.

V usage is TRBV28 and J usage is TRBJ2-7, with 9 positions matching TRBD1. This CDR3 spans 18 amino acids. Germline CDR1 and CDR2: MDHEN and SYDVKM. The V and J ends lost 2 bases and 3 bases, in that order; junction bases with no gene match: 14. As DNA, the CDR3 is TGTGCCAGCAGTTTACCCCCCGGGACAGGGCCAATGGACTACGAGCAGTACTTC. It is translated as CASSLPPGTGPMDYEQYF.

This clone was found many times. The chain uses TRBV6-1 and TRBJ2-7; 9 positions match TRBD1. After removal of 4 bases from V and 2 bases from J, the junction contained 9 bases not matched to a gene. CDR3 length: 16 amino acids. From germline, CDR1 is MNHNS and CDR2 SASEGT. The CDR3 sequence is CASSAYPGQGTYEQYF. The CDR3 region has the DNA TGTGCCAGCAGTGCCTACCCGGGACAGGGTACCTACGAGCAGTACTTC.

This sequence joins TRBV6-4 and TRBJ2-7, with 7 bases matching TRBD2. This CDR3 comprises 15 residues. The junction had 10 bases not matched to a gene; V was cut back by 6 bases and J by 2 bases. Germline lookup yields CDR1 MRHNA and CDR2 SNTAGT. CDR3 amino acids: CASSPYAGEAYEQYF. In DNA, the CDR3 is TGTGCCAGCAGCCCGTACGCGGGAGAAGCCTACGAGCAGTACTTC.

The rearrangement joins TRBV10-3 to TRBJ1-4, with 7 bases aligning to TRBD1. This CDR3 has 15 amino acids. After removal of 6 bases from V and 4 bases from J, the junction contained 8 bases not matched to a gene. CDR1 and CDR2 from the germline V gene are ENHRY and SYGVKD. The CDR3: CAIRSRDSNNEKLFF. Here the CDR3 DNA reads TGTGCCATCAGATCCCGGGACAGTAATAATGAAAAACTGTTTTTT.

The CDR3 reads CASSQGQSNYGYTF. The CDR3 coding sequence is TGTGCCAGCAGCCAAGGACAGTCTAACTATGGCTACACCTTC. The genes are TRBV3-1 (or the pseudogene TRBV3-2) and TRBJ1-2; D might be TRBD1 (5 bases). This CDR3 is built from 14 residues. Trimming cost V 1 base and J 0 bases, with 6 bases left between them. CDR1 and CDR2 (germline): LGHDT, YNNKEL (reference sequence).

The gene calls are TRBV19 and TRBJ1-1; 9 positions match TRBD1. Looked up from germline, CDR1 is LNHDA and CDR2 is SQIVND (reference sequence). Unmatched junction bases numbered 11, after V lost 6 bases and J lost 6 bases. The CDR3 length is 15 residues. CDR3 residues: CASSTRRDRVSEAFF. CDR3 nucleotide sequence: TGTGCCAGTAGCACCCGCCGGGACAGGGTTTCTGAAGCTTTCTTT.

The V call is TRBV30, the J call TRBJ2-2; TRBD2 matches 9 bases. Germline V gene data show CDR1 as GTSNPN and CDR2 as SVGIG (reference sequence). Trimming cost V 3 bases and J 0 bases; bases outside gene matches: 11. There are 18 residues in the CDR3. The CDR3 DNA reads as TGTGCCTGGAGGGAAGGGCTAGCGGGGTACCCGAACACCGGGGAGCTGTTTTTT. Translating it yields CAWREGLAGYPNTGELFF.

The chain links TRBV3-1 (or the pseudogene TRBV3-2) to TRBJ1-2, with 8 bases aligning to TRBD1. Germline V lookup: CDR1 LGHDT, CDR2 YNNKEL (reference sequence). Trimming cost V 6 bases and J 6 bases; bases outside gene matches: 9. The CDR3 contains 14 residues. The CDR3 is CASSPRDRLHGYTF. The CDR3 DNA reads TGTGCCAGCAGTCCTCGGGACAGGCTCCATGGCTACACCTTC.

The CDR3 here is CASSYTSVYPTGTGELFF. DNA for the CDR3: TGCGCCAGCAGCTATACTAGTGTTTATCCCACGGGCACCGGGGAGCTGTTTTTT. V gene TRBV5-1 combines with J gene TRBJ2-2; tentatively, D is TRBD2 (5 bases). In germline, CDR1 is SGHRS, CDR2 YFSETQ. The CDR3 spans 18 residues. V was shortened by 3 bases and J by 4 bases, with 22 bases between the two germline ends.

This chain joins TRBV19 and TRBJ2-3; no reliable D call. V was trimmed by 0 bases and J by 1 base, leaving 5 bases between them. CDR3 length equals 14 residues. Germline V CDR1 and CDR2: LNHDA, SQIVND (reference sequence). CDR3 coding DNA: TGTGCCAGTAGTATAGACCCGGGCACAGATACGCAGTATTTT. Translated: CASSIDPGTDTQYF.

This chain connects TRBV5-6 to TRBJ2-5, with 8 bases that match TRBD1. CDR1 and CDR2 from the germline V gene are SGHDT and YYEEEE. The CDR3 is 15 residues long. V shed 4 bases and J 4 bases; nucleotides not matched to a gene: 9. CDR3 sequence: CASSQPGGRLETQYF. CDR3 nucleotide sequence: TGTGCCAGCAGCCAACCAGGGGGCCGGTTAGAGACCCAGTACTTC. Drawing the rest from reference TRBV5-6 and TRBJ2-5, the complete variable domain is DAGVTQSPTHLIKTRGQQVTLRCSPKSGHDTVSWYQQALGQGPQFIFQYYEEEERQRGNFPDRFSGHQFPNYSSELNVNALLLGDSALYLCASSQPGGRLETQYFGPGTRLLVL.

Regarding this clone: Other DNA sequences within the sample encode an identical CDR3. The gene calls are TRBV12-3 or TRBV12-4 and TRBJ2-7; 7 bases map to TRBD2. The V and J ends lost 3 bases and 2 bases, in that order; junction bases with no gene match: 1. The CDR3 covers 13 residues. CDR3 nucleotides: TGTGCCAGCAGTTTCGGGGGGACCTACGAGCAGTACTTC. Translation: CASSFGGTYEQYF.

The chain combines TRBV20-1 with TRBJ2-1; the match to TRBD2 covers 14 bases. The junction had 21 bases not matched to a gene; V was cut back by 3 bases and J by 8 bases. Looked up from germline, CDR1 is DFQATT and CDR2 is SNEGSKA (reference sequence). The CDR3 covers 20 residues. The CDR3 nucleotides are TGCAGTGCTAGTCCTACCCGCAGGACTAGCGGGAGGCTTAATTTCGATGAGCAGTTCTTC. Translated, it gives CSASPTRRTSGRLNFDEQFF.